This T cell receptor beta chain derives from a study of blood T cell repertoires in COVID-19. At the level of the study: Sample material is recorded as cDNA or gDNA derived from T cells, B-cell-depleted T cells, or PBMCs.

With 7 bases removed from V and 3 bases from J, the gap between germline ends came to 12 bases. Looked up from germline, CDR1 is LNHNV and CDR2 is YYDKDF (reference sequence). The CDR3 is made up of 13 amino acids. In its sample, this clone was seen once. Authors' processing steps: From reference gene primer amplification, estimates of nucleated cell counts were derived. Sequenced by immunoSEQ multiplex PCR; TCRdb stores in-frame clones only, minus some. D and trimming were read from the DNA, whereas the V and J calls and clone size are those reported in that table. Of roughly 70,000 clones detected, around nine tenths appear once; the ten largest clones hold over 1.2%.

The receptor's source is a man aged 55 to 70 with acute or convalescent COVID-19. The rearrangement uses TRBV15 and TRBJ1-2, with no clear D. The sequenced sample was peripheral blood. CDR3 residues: CATTGMRDYGYTF. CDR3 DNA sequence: TGTGCCACCACGGGTATGCGAGACTATGGCTACACCTTC.